In this sample, the clone carrying this TCR beta chain turned up a few times. This entry comes from a study of cytomegalovirus exposure and HLA in healthy donors. From germline, CDR1 is MRHNA and CDR2 SNTAGT. The CDR3 is 13 amino acids. V lost 4 bases, J lost 7 bases, and 11 bases lay in between. 60 Vbeta and 13 Jbeta primers were used in PCR. The protocol was immunoSEQ multiplex PCR, while the TCRdb copy is restricted to in-frame clones and leaves out a portion. The sample yields 110,000 to 150,000 clones, around 73% seen once. The clonotype comes from a woman in her 40s in good health and CMV-seronegative. The chain couples TRBV6-4 to TRBJ1-5, with D perhaps TRBD1 (5 bases). Sequencing was performed on PBMCs. The CDR3 DNA reads as TGTGCCAGCAGTGCCGGGGGTGGCCAGCCCCAGCATTTT. It translates to CASSAGGGQPQHF.